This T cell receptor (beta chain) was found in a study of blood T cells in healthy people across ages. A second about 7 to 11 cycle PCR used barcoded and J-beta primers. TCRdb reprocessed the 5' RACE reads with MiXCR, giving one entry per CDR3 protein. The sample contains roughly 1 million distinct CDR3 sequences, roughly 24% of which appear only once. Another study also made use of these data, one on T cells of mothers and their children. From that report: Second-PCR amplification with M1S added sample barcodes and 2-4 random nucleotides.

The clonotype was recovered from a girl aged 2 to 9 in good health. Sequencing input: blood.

The CDR3 DNA is TGTGCCAGCTCAGGGGGATTCGGAAACACCATATATTTT. Its protein product is CASSGGFGNTIYF. V gene TRBV18 combines with J gene TRBJ1-3; a weak D match, TRBD1 (5 bases). The CDR3 is made up of 13 amino acids. Deletions cut 5 bases from V and 4 bases from J, with 9 bases between. Germline CDR1 is KGHSH and CDR2 is LQKENI.